These T cell receptor beta chains were read from a single sample in a study of blood T cell repertoires in COVID-19. The data were produced by immunoSEQ multiplex PCR, yet TCRdb's version contains in-frame clones alone and is incomplete. The sample holds about 120,000 clones, around 88% seen once. Sample: peripheral blood. These receptor sequences come from a human donor with acute or convalescent COVID-19. The donor label of this sample is uncertain. Both conserved end residues are part of each CDR3. D genes are given only for firm matches. The size of a clone is reported for some rows only, either as once, few or many, or as a class for expanded clones.

TRBV11-2,NA,TRBJ2-7,NA,CASSAASDYSYEQYF,TGTGCCAGCAGCGCCGCTAGCGACTACTCCTACGAGCAGTACTTC
TRBV7-6,NA,TRBJ2-3,TRBD2,CASSLVPTSGSGNTDTQYF,TGTGCCAGCAGCTTAGTTCCGACTAGCGGGAGTGGGAACACAGATACGCAGTATTTT
TRBV3-1/TRBV3-2,NA,TRBJ2-1,TRBD2,CASSPTSTSGGLFF,TGTGCCAGCAGCCCGACTTCGACTAGCGGCGGGCTGTTCTTC
TRBV11-3,NA,TRBJ2-5,TRBD1,CASSNGQGAETQYF,TGTGCCAGCAGCAACGGACAGGGGGCCGAGACCCAGTACTTC
TRBV6-6,NA,TRBJ2-1,TRBD2,CASSPKTSGGAYEQFF,TGTGCCAGCAGCCCCAAGACTAGCGGGGGGGCTTATGAGCAGTTCTTC
TRBV19,NA,TRBJ2-1,NA,CASQGLGQANEQFF,TGTGCCAGCCAGGGGCTAGGTCAAGCCAATGAGCAGTTCTTC
TRBV20-1,NA,TRBJ2-7,TRBD2,CSASTLAGGDYEQYF,TGCAGTGCTAGTACACTAGCGGGAGGAGATTACGAGCAGTACTTC
TRBV7-2,once,TRBJ2-5,NA,CASSSQETQYF,TGTGCCAGCAGCTCGCAAGAGACCCAGTACTTC
TRBV7-8,NA,TRBJ1-3,TRBD1,CGTTSPGQPGNTIYF,TGTGGCACAACGAGTCCGGGACAGCCAGGAAACACCATATATTTT
TRBV6-5,NA,TRBJ1-6,TRBD1,CASSYFSDRGTTPLHF,TGTGCCAGCAGTTACTTCTCGGACAGGGGTACGACACCCCTCCACTTT
TRBV28,NA,TRBJ1-6,TRBD1,CASRRQGSYNSPLHF,TGTGCCAGCCGTCGACAGGGTTCCTATAATTCACCCCTCCACTTT
TRBV12-5,NA,TRBJ1-1,TRBD1,CASGFGQGAQYFVEAFF,TGTGCTAGTGGTTTCGGTCAGGGGGCGCAGTATTTCGTTGAAGCTTTCTTT
TRBV3-1/TRBV3-2,NA,TRBJ2-7,NA,CASSHLLDEQYF,TGTGCCAGCAGCCACCTACTGGACGAGCAGTACTTC
TRBV13,NA,TRBJ1-2,NA,CASSLGTGGGAGYGYTF,TGTGCCAGCAGCTTAGGTACGGGGGGAGGCGCTGGCTATGGCTACACCTTC
TRBV29-1,NA,TRBJ2-3,NA,CSVGPDSRTDTQYF,TGCAGCGTTGGGCCTGACAGTCGCACAGATACGCAGTATTTT
TRBV7-9,few,TRBJ2-3,TRBD1,CASSLGTGGSGNTQYF,TGTGCCAGCAGCCTCGGTACAGGGGGCAGCGGAAATACGCAGTATTTT
TRBV7-9,few,TRBJ2-5,TRBD1,CASSSVTGGMGETQYF,TGTGCCAGCAGCTCGGTAACAGGGGGAATGGGGGAGACCCAGTACTTC
TRBV9,NA,TRBJ2-5,NA,CASSPGLRETQYF,TGTGCCAGCAGCCCTGGTCTCAGGGAGACCCAGTACTTC
TRBV28,once,TRBJ1-2,TRBD1,CASSSRYRGEGYTF,TGTGCCAGCAGTTCCCGATACAGGGGGGAGGGCTACACCTTC
TRBV3-1/TRBV3-2,NA,TRBJ1-1,NA,CASSQEGLHSEAFF,TGTGCCAGCAGCCAAGAGGGGCTCCATTCTGAAGCTTTCTTT